There are many counts of the clone carrying this TCR beta chain. This sample was taken from a study of molecular identifiers for immune sequencing clone quantification. This CDR3 spans 12 amino acids. Germline CDR1 and CDR2: MNHEY and SMNVEV (reference sequence). V was clipped by 9 bases and J by 2 bases, with 11 bases between them. TCRdb analysed the PCR reads with MiXCR anew, one entry per CDR3 protein. The table includes some 96,000 distinct CDR3 sequences, 20% to 25% detected once. The V call is TRBV27, the J call TRBJ2-7, with D hard to call. This TCR was sampled from a human donor in good health. Some libraries in this study had Jurkat cell RNA spiked in. The sample taken for sequencing was naive CD8+ T cells from blood, with Jurkat cell RNA spiked in. As for subset: FACS-sorted CD8+CD4-CCR7+CD45RA+ naive T cells. The CDR3 protein is CASVARTYEQYF. The CDR3 coding sequence is TGTGCCAGTGTGGCCCGTACCTACGAGCAGTACTTC.